The sequence of this T cell receptor beta chain was determined in a study of cytomegalovirus exposure and HLA in healthy donors. Study-level results: About 87% or about 30% of the time was how often most TCR beta V segments were productive, according to an earlier analysis. There were about 160 TCR beta chains listed as cytomegalovirus-associated.

With regard to this clone: Its antigen is not known.

V was pared by 5 bases and J by 1 base, with 7 bases of the junction left unmatched. The CDR3 totals 15 residues. Germline V lookup: CDR1 MDHEN, CDR2 SYDVKM. Primers included in the PCR were 60 Vbeta and 13 Jbeta primers. Using immunoSEQ multiplex PCR, the repertoire was profiled, and TCRdb retains in-frame clones only, with some absent. The profile shows some 160,000 clones, about 75% of them singletons. The chain couples TRBV28 to TRBJ2-7, with 8 bases aligning to TRBD2. This TCR came from a man in his sixties in good health and CMV-seronegative. Sequencing was performed on PBMCs. CDR3: CASSVGGGQSYEQYF. CDR3 bases: TGTGCCAGCAGTGTCGGGGGGGGGCAATCCTACGAGCAGTACTTC. Combining the CDR3 with reference TRBV28 and TRBJ2-7 gives the whole variable domain DVKVTQSSRYLVKRTGEKVFLECVQDMDHENMFWYRQDPGLGLRLIYFSYDVKMKEKGDIPEGYSVSREKKERFSLILESASTNQTSMYLCASSVGGGQSYEQYFGPGTRLTVT.